The TCR beta chain described here comes from a study of CD4 T cells in relation to SARS-CoV-2 and coronaviruses. General study points: Each donor contributed either pre-pandemic or post-infection samples, not both. About 64% of donors had memory CD4+ clonotypes crossrecognizing SARS-CoV-2 and common cold coronavirus spike. Crossreactive clones expanded significantly less to SARS-CoV-2 than monoreactive clones.

The germline gives CDR1 SGHRS, CDR2 YFSETQ. The CDR3 loop spans 14 amino acids. V lost 4 bases and J 4 bases, leaving 11 bases between the germline ends. Profiled with immunoSEQ multiplex PCR; TCRdb holds only in-frame clones, not every one. The table includes about 70,000 clones, about 90% detected once. Unexposed donor CD4+ T cells date from about 2011-2018, before the COVID-19 pandemic. Naive and memory CD4+ T cells came from enriched cryopreserved PBMCs. As regards this clone: Its matching antigen is unknown.

Sequenced material: memory CD4+ T cells from PBMCs. The TCR comes from a human donor in good health. V is TRBV5-1 and J is TRBJ2-2; D perhaps matches TRBD1 (6 bases). In nucleotides, the CDR3 is TGCGCCAGCAGCACCGGACAGAGCACCGGGGAGCTGTTTTTT. It is translated as CASSTGQSTGELFF.